This record concerns one T cell receptor (beta chain) sequence. The data derive from a study of blood T cells in healthy people across ages. Sample-barcoded 5' priming and a J-beta primer mix drove a second PCR of about 7 to 12 cycles. TCRdb re-derived calls from the 5' RACE reads in MiXCR, one entry per CDR3 protein. The table has more than 900,000 distinct CDR3 sequences, approximately 25% seen once. The CDR3 sequence is 13 residues long. Looked up from germline, CDR1 is SEHNR and CDR2 is FQNEAQ (reference sequence). J lost 6 bases, V lost 4 bases, and 6 bases had no gene match. These same records also appear under a second study, on T cells of mothers and their children.

The receptor was isolated from a girl aged 2 to 9 in good health. This chain connects TRBV7-9 to TRBJ2-7; 7 bases align to TRBD1. Material: blood. The CDR3 loop is CASSSGQSGEQYF. For the CDR3, the DNA is TGTGCCAGCAGCTCGGGACAGAGCGGCGAGCAGTACTTC.